A single T cell receptor (beta chain) is shown here with its context. Original analysis: Reference gene primer amplification gave estimated nucleated cell counts. TCRdb's table, derived via immunoSEQ multiplex PCR, lists solely in-frame clones and lacks some. The DNA was the basis for D and trimming; V, J and clone size are from that table. The data hold 200,000 to 250,000 clones, with roughly 82% observed a single time. Germline V gene sequence: CDR1 SGHAT, CDR2 FQNNGV. The CDR3 consists of 14 residues. The ends were cut back, 6 bases at V and 3 bases at J, with 11 bases in the middle. This sample is part of a study of blood T cell repertoires in COVID-19. Study-level information: Sites in the United States, Italy and Spain provided acute and convalescent COVID-19 samples. The cDNA or gDNA used as material had been derived from T cells, B-cell-depleted T cells, or PBMCs.

Sequenced material: peripheral blood. V is TRBV11-2 and J is TRBJ1-4; tentative D call: TRBD1 (5 bases). The sequence was collected from a woman over 75 with active or convalescent COVID-19. The CDR3 DNA sequence: TGTGCCAGCAGATCAGGGATGGCTAATGAAAAACTGTTTTTT. Protein product: CASRSGMANEKLFF.